These 29 T cell receptor beta chains were sequenced from one sample in a study of siplizumab effects on memory and regulatory T cells. Some clones are missing from TCRdb's copy, which holds only in-frame ones; the method was immunoSEQ multiplex PCR. Of about 100,000 clones listed, 94% are singletons. The sequenced material came from Tregs sorted from blood. All receptors derive from a human donor in good health.

The rearrangement joins TRBV19 to TRBJ1-2, with D possibly TRBD1 on 5 matching bases. CDR3 length: 16 residues. Trimming removed 6 bases from V and 7 bases from J, with 24 bases in between. The germline V gene has CDR1 LNHDA and CDR2 SQIVND (reference sequence). The CDR3 spells CASRRGAQGVFSGYTF. CDR3 sequence (DNA): TGTGCCAGTAGGAGAGGAGCGCAGGGAGTCTTTTCTGGCTACACCTTC.

V and J are TRBV6-1 and TRBJ2-5; 8 bases fit TRBD2. Unmatched junction bases numbered 17, after V lost 4 bases and J lost 1 base. The CDR3 extends over 19 amino acids. The V gene's germline CDR1 is MNHNS and CDR2 SASEGT. CDR3 residues: CASSGPRRSSGRLQETQYF. The CDR3 region has the DNA TGTGCCAGCAGTGGGCCTCGGCGCTCGAGCGGGAGACTCCAAGAGACCCAGTACTTC.

The chain is built from TRBV6-1 and TRBJ2-1; D possibly corresponds to TRBD2 (5 bases). Germline CDR1 reads MNHNS; CDR2 reads SASEGT. V was clipped by 5 bases and J by 8 bases, with 19 bases between them. The CDR3 runs 15 residues. Here the CDR3 DNA reads TGTGCCAGCAGTCTCTTCCCCCTGGGAGAGGATGAGCAGTTCTTC. Its protein product is CASSLFPLGEDEQFF.

The count of this clone is one. The chain joins TRBV6-1 to TRBJ2-1; TRBD2 matches 11 bases. The junction had 10 bases not matched to a gene; V was cut back by 2 bases and J by 7 bases. Germline V gives CDR1 MNHNS, CDR2 SASEGT. CDR3 size: 17 residues. The CDR3 nucleotides are TGTGCCAGCAGTGAATATGGTCTAGCGGGAGGATCAAATGAGCAGTTCTTC. Its protein product is CASSEYGLAGGSNEQFF.

The rearrangement joins TRBV5-4 to TRBJ2-1, with 8 bases aligning to TRBD1. CDR1 is SGHNT, CDR2 YYREEE, per germline (reference sequence). Trimming cost V 2 bases and J 7 bases; bases outside gene matches: 8. The CDR3 consists of 15 residues. The CDR3 nucleotides read TGTGCCAGCAGCTTTCTTAACAGGGGGAAGAATGAGCAGTTCTTC. This gives the protein CASSFLNRGKNEQFF.

The chain carries TRBV7-9 and TRBJ2-5; 9 nucleotides agree with TRBD2. V lost 2 bases to trimming and J lost 0 bases; unmatched junction nucleotides: 4. Germline CDR1 SEHNR, CDR2 FQNEAQ (reference sequence). This CDR3 comprises 16 residues. This CDR3 reads CASSLWASGNQETQYF. CDR3 in DNA: TGTGCCAGCAGCTTATGGGCTAGCGGGAACCAAGAGACCCAGTACTTC.

V gene TRBV9 combines with J gene TRBJ2-5; no clear D. V lost 4 bases to trimming and J lost 4 bases, with 20 bases between them. CDR3 length equals 16 residues. The germline V gene encodes CDR1 SGDLS and CDR2 YYNGEE. CDR3 amino acids: CASSPTKLAVGETQYF. Written as DNA, the CDR3 is TGTGCCAGCAGCCCCACCAAATTGGCGGTTGGAGAGACCCAGTACTTC.

The CDR3 DNA follows: TGTGCCAGCAGCCCCACGGGTCTAGCGGTTTACTACGAGCAGTACTTC. Its protein product is CASSPTGLAVYYEQYF. The genes are TRBV6-6 and TRBJ2-7, with 7 nucleotides matching TRBD2. Germline V gives CDR1 MNHNY, CDR2 SVGAGI (reference sequence). The CDR3 has 16 residues. The trim removed 6 bases at V and 3 bases at J, leaving 14 bases unmatched.

The rearrangement links TRBV7-2 to TRBJ2-2, with D hard to call. Trimming took 2 bases from V and 0 from J, leaving 7 bases between them. The length of the CDR3 is 15 residues. Germline CDR1 SGHTA, CDR2 FQGNSA. The CDR3 DNA reads as TGTGCCAGCAGCTTAATGGTGACGAACACCGGGGAGCTGTTTTTT. Translating gives CASSLMVTNTGELFF. The variable domain in full, completed from reference TRBV7-2 and TRBJ2-2, reads GAGVSQSPSNKVTEKGKDVELRCDPISGHTALYWYRQSLGQGLEFLIYFQGNSAPDKSGLPSDRFSAERTGGSVSTLTIQRTQQEDSAVYLCASSLMVTNTGELFFGEGSRLTVL.

V is TRBV19 and J is TRBJ1-5; unclear D gene. V gave up 6 bases and J gave up 1 base, with 13 bases separating them. The germline V gene encodes CDR1 LNHDA and CDR2 SQIVND (reference sequence). The CDR3 runs 15 residues. This CDR3 reads CASRLTDSSNQPQHF. The CDR3 bases are TGTGCCAGTAGATTGACGGATTCCAGCAATCAGCCCCAGCATTTT.

V and J are TRBV27 and TRBJ1-3, with D unclear. The V end was cut by 8 bases, the J end by 0 bases, with 8 bases between. CDR3 size: 13 residues. Per the germline V gene, CDR1 is MNHEY and CDR2 is SMNVEV (reference sequence). The CDR3 protein is CASLDYSGNTIYF. For the CDR3, the DNA is TGTGCCAGCCTAGATTACTCTGGAAACACCATATATTTT.

The rearrangement joins TRBV19 to TRBJ2-1, with 12 positions matching TRBD2. This CDR3 region has 15 residues. Losses at the gene ends were 3 bases for V and 9 bases for J; bases not matched to a gene: 6. CDR1 and CDR2 from the germline V gene are LNHDA and SQIVND (reference sequence). The CDR3 region has the DNA TGTGCCAGTAGTATTTTGACTAGCGGGAGCAGTGAGCAGTTCTTC. It encodes CASSILTSGSSEQFF.

The gene calls are TRBV6-4 and TRBJ2-6; the D is unclear. The CDR3 covers 16 residues. Germline CDR1 MRHNA, CDR2 SNTAGT. The V end lost 0 bases, the J end lost 4 bases, and 10 bases lay between the germline ends. The CDR3 DNA sequence: TGTGCCAGCAGTGACTCTTTCCACGCCGGGGCCAACGTCCTGACTTTC. Protein: CASSDSFHAGANVLTF.

This sequence joins TRBV6-6 and TRBJ1-4, with D tentatively TRBD1 (5 bases). The CDR3 is 13 residues long. Trimming left V 7 bases short and J 8 bases short, with 14 bases between. Germline V CDR1 and CDR2: MNHNY, SVGAGI (reference sequence). The CDR3 sequence: CASNKGRQEKLFF. The CDR3 DNA is TGTGCCAGCAACAAGGGGCGCCAAGAAAAACTGTTTTTT.

The chain joins TRBV5-1 to TRBJ1-2; possible D gene TRBD1, 5 bases. The length of the CDR3 is 12 residues. V was shortened by 4 bases and J by 9 bases, with 13 bases between the two germline ends. Germline CDR1 and CDR2: SGHRS and YFSETQ. CDR3 loop: CASSETGGSYTF. Here the CDR3 DNA reads TGCGCCAGCAGCGAGACGGGGGGGAGCTACACCTTC.

J is TRBJ2-6 and V is TRBV19; 7 bases match TRBD2. In germline, CDR1 is LNHDA, CDR2 SQIVND (reference sequence). The CDR3 length is 20 residues. V was clipped by 5 bases and J by 0 bases; unmatched bases: 16. CDR3 residues: CASSGRGGRSFLSGANVLTF. The CDR3, as DNA: TGTGCCAGTAGTGGGCGGGGAGGGCGAAGTTTCCTCTCTGGGGCCAACGTCCTGACTTTC.

The chain couples TRBV11-2 to TRBJ2-2; D may be TRBD1 (6 bases). Germline values: CDR1 SGHAT, CDR2 FQNNGV. V lost 5 bases and J lost 9, with 19 bases in between. The length of the CDR3 is 15 residues. The CDR3 nucleotides are TGTGCCAGCAGCGTCCCTAACAGGGAGTTAAGGGAGCTGTTTTTT. It is translated as CASSVPNRELRELFF.

This sequence joins TRBV7-7 and TRBJ1-1; D gene unclear. Germline lookup yields CDR1 SSHAT and CDR2 FNYEAQ (reference sequence). CDR3 length: 13 residues. Trimming cost V 2 bases and J 8 bases, with 12 bases left between them. The CDR3 region is CASSLNLRTEAFF. In DNA, the CDR3 is TGTGCCAGCAGCTTAAATCTGCGAACCGAAGCTTTCTTT.

The chain is built from TRBV21-1 and TRBJ2-7; TRBD1 reflects the table's D call only, with no check against the DNA. TRBV21-1 is designated a pseudogene. The CDR3 contains 15 residues. CDR3: CASSAGGQGGYEQYF. The CDR3 coding sequence is TGTGCCAGCAGCGCCGGCGGACAGGGGGGCTACGAGCAGTACTTC.

V and J are TRBV6-1 and TRBJ1-5; D not resolved. CDR1 is MNHNS and CDR2 is SASEGT in the germline V gene. The ends were cut back, 6 bases at V and 0 bases at J, with 9 bases in the middle. CDR3 length: 14 residues. CDR3 region: CASRPGYSNQPQHF. CDR3 DNA sequence: TGTGCCAGCAGACCGGGCTATAGCAATCAGCCCCAGCATTTT.

The gene calls are TRBV7-8 and TRBJ1-1; D possibly corresponds to TRBD1 (6 bases). The V and J ends lost 4 bases and 5 bases respectively, with 11 bases between them. The CDR3 sequence is 13 residues long. In germline, CDR1 is SGHVS, CDR2 FQNEAQ. The DNA for the CDR3 is TGTGCCAGCAGCTCAAGGGGGGGGACTGAAGCTTTCTTT. It encodes CASSSRGGTEAFF. Combining the CDR3 with reference TRBV7-8 and TRBJ1-1 gives the whole variable domain GAGVSQSPRYKVAKRGQDVALRCDPISGHVSLFWYQQALGQGPEFLTYFQNEAQLDKSGLPSDRFFAERPEGSVSTLKIQRTQQEDSAVYLCASSSRGGTEAFFGQGTRLTVV.

This clone was seen just once. The genes are TRBV6-5 and TRBJ2-7, with TRBD1 matching 7 bases. CDR1 and CDR2 from the germline V gene are MNHEY and SVGAGI. The CDR3 runs 15 residues. The junction had 4 bases not matched to a gene; V was cut back by 0 bases and J by 2 bases. CDR3 sequence (DNA): TGTGCCAGCAGTTACTCAACAGGGGTAGCCTACGAGCAGTACTTC. Residues: CASSYSTGVAYEQYF.

V and J are TRBV9 and TRBJ2-5; TRBD2 aligns across 9 bases. The J segment lost 7 bases and the V segment lost 4 bases, leaving 17 bases of the junction unmatched. The CDR3 has 17 residues. The germline V gene has CDR1 SGDLS and CDR2 YYNGEE. Here the CDR3 reads CASSPLGWREGRGTQYF. As DNA, the CDR3 is TGTGCCAGCAGCCCACTAGGGTGGCGGGAGGGCCGCGGGACCCAGTACTTC.

V gene TRBV7-9 combines with J gene TRBJ2-3, with TRBD2 as a possible D gene (5 bases). This CDR3 spans 15 amino acids. V shed 1 base and J shed 1 base, with 9 bases lying between them. Germline CDR1 SEHNR, CDR2 FQNEAQ (reference sequence). The CDR3 region has the DNA TGTGCCAGCAGCTTAGTCGGACTCCGCACAGATACGCAGTATTTT. Translation: CASSLVGLRTDTQYF.

The table lists this clone with a count of one. This CDR3 reads CASSPVRGRGLANYGYTF. The CDR3 DNA reads as TGTGCCAGCAGCCCCGTCCGTGGCAGGGGGCTCGCTAACTATGGCTACACCTTC. The chain has TRBV4-2 and TRBJ1-2, with 8 bases identical to TRBD1. The ends lost 4 bases at V and 0 bases at J; junction bases unmatched: 13. This CDR3 has 18 residues. The V gene's germline CDR1 is LGHNA and CDR2 YNFKEQ.

Concerning this clone: Germline is not matched at one junction end, which may reflect a read error. This rearrangement joins TRBV27 to TRBJ2-7; 9 bases match TRBD2. Germline V lookup: CDR1 MNHEY, CDR2 SMNVEV (reference sequence). The CDR3 consists of 15 residues. Here the CDR3 reads CASRSLSGSSYEQHF. As DNA, the CDR3 is TGTGCCAGCAGATCGCTTAGCGGGAGCTCCTACGAGCAGCACTTC.

The chain joins TRBV7-2 to TRBJ2-6; D might be TRBD2 (7 bases). The V end was cut by 5 bases, the J end by 4 bases, with 12 bases between. The CDR3 runs 15 residues. Germline CDR1 SGHTA, CDR2 FQGNSA. The CDR3 is CASSLGGVGANVLTF. DNA of the CDR3: TGTGCCAGCAGCCTAGGGGGGGTCGGGGCCAACGTCCTGACTTTC.

The V call is TRBV7-8, the J call TRBJ2-1; 7 bases fit TRBD2. The CDR3 extends over 16 amino acids. CDR1 is SGHVS, CDR2 FQNEAQ, per germline. V lost 6 bases and J lost 2; bases outside the gene matches: 10. The CDR3 sequence is CASRPSGPSPYNEQFF. For the CDR3, the DNA is TGTGCCAGCAGGCCTAGCGGACCCAGCCCCTACAATGAGCAGTTCTTC.

The rearrangement joins TRBV7-9 to TRBJ2-5; 14 bases line up with TRBD2. CDR3 length: 16 residues. Germline CDR1 SEHNR, CDR2 FQNEAQ (reference sequence). V lost 3 bases, J lost 5 bases, and 5 bases stayed unmatched. The CDR3 loop reads CASSFPTSGRAETQYF. In DNA form, the CDR3 reads TGTGCCAGCAGCTTTCCGACTAGCGGGAGGGCCGAGACCCAGTACTTC.